Following are 28 T cell receptor beta chains from one sample sequenced in a study of radiotherapy plus CTLA-4 blockade in lung cancer. Only in-frame clones appear in the TCRdb table, and some are missing; sequencing was by immunoSEQ multiplex PCR. Of roughly 42,000 clones listed, about four fifths are singletons. The starting material was peripheral blood, obtained from a patient treated with radiotherapy plus ipilimumab. Receptors originate from a human donor with non-small cell lung cancer that progressed on radiotherapy plus ipilimumab.

This clone was counted many times. The CDR3 loop reads CASSYRGGGLTEAFF. CDR3 sequence (DNA): TGTGCCAGCAGCTACCGAGGGGGCGGTCTTACTGAAGCTTTCTTT. This chain connects TRBV5-4 to TRBJ1-1; 7 nucleotides align to TRBD1. V trimming: 3 bases; J trimming: 5 bases; junction bases outside the gene matches: 10. The CDR3 totals 15 residues. Per the germline V gene, CDR1 is SGHNT and CDR2 is YYREEE (reference sequence).

The chain carries TRBV7-8 and TRBJ2-7, with D possibly being TRBD1 (6 bases). CDR1 SGHVS and CDR2 FQNEAQ come from the germline V gene. The CDR3 consists of 19 residues. The ends were cut back, 0 bases at V and 2 bases at J, with 23 bases in the middle. CDR3 protein: CASSLAPYRDKVFPYEQYF. CDR3 in DNA: TGTGCCAGCAGCTTAGCGCCATATAGGGACAAAGTATTTCCCTACGAGCAGTACTTC.

This rearrangement joins TRBV29-1 to TRBJ2-5; no clear D. The J call could be wrong; TRBJ2-7 is a better fit for the DNA end. This CDR3 contains 12 residues. Germline V CDR1 and CDR2: SQVTM, ANQGSEA. CDR3 residues: CSVGDGNYEQYF. DNA of the CDR3: TGCAGCGTCGGTGACGGCAACTACGAGCAGTACTTC.

This chain links TRBV29-1 with TRBJ1-2; tentative D call: TRBD1 (6 bases). This CDR3 region has 18 residues. Deletions cut 5 bases from V and 2 bases from J, with 27 bases between. The germline gives CDR1 SQVTM, CDR2 ANQGSEA. The CDR3 nucleotides are TGCAGCGTTACAAGGGCTCCGAGACAGGCCTCCGGCAACTATGGCTACACCTTC. Protein sequence: CSVTRAPRQASGNYGYTF. The entire variable domain, with the rest obtained from reference TRBV29-1 and TRBJ1-2, is as follows: SAVISQKPSRDICQRGTSLTIQCQVDSQVTMMFWYRQQPGQSLTLIATANQGSEATYESGFVIDKFPISRPNLTFSTLTVSNMSPEDSSIYLCSVTRAPRQASGNYGYTFGSGTRLTVV.

This chain joins TRBV29-1 and TRBJ2-5, with D tentatively TRBD2 (7 bases). The J call may be mistaken, given a closer DNA end match to TRBJ2-7. CDR1 is SQVTM and CDR2 is ANQGSEA in the germline V gene. The CDR3 is 11 amino acids. The CDR3 loop reads CSVLAGAEQYF. The CDR3 coding sequence is TGCAGCGTCCTGGCGGGGGCCGAGCAGTACTTC.

This chain links TRBV7-2 with TRBJ1-2, with 7 bases matching TRBD1. This CDR3 region has 16 residues. J gave up 0 bases and V 5 bases, and 9 bases lay outside the gene matches. Germline V gene lookup returns CDR1 SGHTA and CDR2 FQGNSA. CDR3 nucleotides: TGTGCCAGCAGCACCACAGGGGACGGAGCTAACTATGGCTACACCTTC. Translating it yields CASSTTGDGANYGYTF.

The chain carries TRBV19 and TRBJ2-3, with 11 bases fitting TRBD1. Germline V gene data show CDR1 as LNHDA and CDR2 as SQIVND (reference sequence). V lost 1 base, J lost 6 bases, and 9 bases stayed unmatched. CDR3 length: 17 residues. CDR3: CASSIGLRTGGADTQYF. CDR3 coding DNA: TGTGCCAGTAGTATAGGTTTGAGGACAGGGGGCGCGGATACGCAGTATTTT.

This chain links TRBV19 with TRBJ1-5, with a tentative D call TRBD1 (5 bases). Deletions cut 7 bases from V and 6 bases from J, with 22 bases between. This CDR3 spans 16 amino acids. CDR1 LNHDA and CDR2 SQIVND come from the germline V gene (reference sequence). CDR3 amino acids: CASNPGGSGGGQPQHF. The CDR3 DNA follows: TGTGCCAGTAACCCTGGCGGTAGCGGGGGAGGTCAGCCCCAGCATTTT.

This sequence joins TRBV6-5 and TRBJ2-7, with TRBD2 as a possible D gene (5 bases). This CDR3 is built from 13 residues. Trimming removed 4 bases from V and 1 base from J, with 8 bases in between. Germline CDR1 reads MNHEY; CDR2 reads SVGAGI. DNA for the CDR3: TGTGCCAGCAGTTTTGGACTTTCCTACGAGCAGTACTTC. The encoded protein is CASSFGLSYEQYF.

The chain carries TRBV5-1 and TRBJ2-3, with D tentatively TRBD2 (5 bases). CDR1 SGHRS and CDR2 YFSETQ come from the germline V gene. V was shortened by 2 bases and J by 4 bases, with 14 bases between the two germline ends. This CDR3 region has 15 residues. The CDR3 DNA reads as TGCGCCAGCAGCTTTAACGGGGAGATCTCAGATACGCAGTATTTT. Protein sequence: CASSFNGEISDTQYF.

The rearrangement joins TRBV7-6 to TRBJ2-1, with 9 bases that match TRBD2. V shed 4 bases, J shed 7 bases, and the junction held 14 bases outside the gene matches. CDR3 length: 17 residues. Per germline, CDR1 SGHVS and CDR2 FNYEAQ. DNA for the CDR3: TGTGCCAGCAGCTCCCGCAAGGTAGCGGGGGTGAGGAATGAGCAGTTCTTC. Translated, it gives CASSSRKVAGVRNEQFF.

CDR3 DNA: TGTGCCAGCAGTCCATACAGGGGAGGTCAGCCCCAGCATTTT. This codes for CASSPYRGGQPQHF. The V and J genes are TRBV6-5 and TRBJ1-5, with TRBD1 matching 7 bases. Germline CDR1 and CDR2: MNHEY and SVGAGI. The length of the CDR3 is 14 residues. V trimming: 5 bases; J trimming: 6 bases; junction bases outside the gene matches: 7.

This chain uses TRBV12-5 with TRBJ1-2; weak D call: TRBD1 (5 bases). CDR1 is LGHNT, CDR2 FRNRAP, per germline. This CDR3 has 17 amino acids. Trimming cost V 0 bases and J 1 base, with 15 bases left between them. The CDR3 here is CASGLVLSTGLNYGYTF. CDR3 nucleotides: TGTGCTAGTGGTTTGGTACTTTCTACGGGACTTAACTATGGCTACACCTTC.

Points on this clone: The sample holds other DNA sequences that translate to the same CDR3. The chain joins TRBV6-5 to TRBJ2-1, with 12 positions matching TRBD2. The CDR3 is made up of 15 amino acids. The germline V gene has CDR1 MNHEY and CDR2 SVGAGI. Trimming removed 5 bases from V and 6 bases from J; junction bases left unmatched: 5. CDR3 residues: CASSPTSGGRNEQFF. CDR3 coding DNA: TGTGCCAGCAGTCCAACTAGCGGGGGGCGCAATGAGCAGTTCTTC.

The gene calls are TRBV18 and TRBJ1-1; 9 positions agree with TRBD1. The CDR3 has 13 amino acids. CDR1 is KGHSH, CDR2 LQKENI, per germline. Trimming at V came to 9 bases and at J to 1 base, leaving 3 bases not matched to a gene. Here the CDR3 DNA reads TGTGCCAGTACGGACAGGGGGAACACTGAAGCTTTCTTT. Translated, it gives CASTDRGNTEAFF.

The sample holds one count of this clone. The chain joins TRBV19 to TRBJ1-1, with a weak D call TRBD1 (6 bases). Germline V gene lookup returns CDR1 LNHDA and CDR2 SQIVND (reference sequence). V lost 7 bases and J lost 0, with 15 bases in between. The CDR3 has 15 amino acids. CDR3 amino acids: CASTATQGMNTEAFF. CDR3 DNA: TGTGCCAGTACCGCCACACAGGGCATGAACACTGAAGCTTTCTTT.

Comment on this clone: Other DNA sequences in this specimen translate into the identical CDR3. The chain links TRBV6-1 to TRBJ2-3; TRBD2 agrees at 8 bases. Germline CDR1 and CDR2: MNHNS and SASEGT. CDR3 size: 14 residues. V was clipped by 6 bases and J by 3 bases; unmatched bases: 5. CDR3 DNA: TGTGCCAGCAGCCGGACTAGCAGTACAGATACGCAGTATTTT. Translated: CASSRTSSTDTQYF.

This clone was counted between two and nine times. The rearrangement joins TRBV6-6 to TRBJ1-5, with D hard to call. Between the trimmed V and J ends, which lost 2 bases and 4 bases, there was a span of 9 bases. The germline gives CDR1 MNHNY, CDR2 SVGAGI (reference sequence). The length of the CDR3 is 14 residues. Here the CDR3 DNA reads TGTGCCAGCAGTTACCAGCGACCTAATCAGCCCCAGCATTTT. Translation gives CASSYQRPNQPQHF.

The V gene is TRBV2, the J gene TRBJ2-1; D is possibly TRBD2 (5 bases). This CDR3 region has 9 residues. Germline CDR1 and CDR2: SNHLY and FYNNEI. V was shortened by 11 bases and J by 12 bases, with 11 bases between the two germline ends. The CDR3 reads CAGEFGQFF. The CDR3 region has the DNA TGTGCCGGGGAGTTCGGGCAGTTCTTC.

The J gene is TRBJ2-7, the V gene TRBV21-1; the tabulated D call, TRBD1, remains unverified against the DNA. TRBV21-1 is reported as a pseudogene. The CDR3 extends over 14 amino acids. The CDR3 protein is CASNWTGEGYEQYF. DNA of the CDR3: TGTGCCAGCAACTGGACAGGGGAGGGCTACGAGCAGTACTTC.

The chain recombines TRBV5-1 with TRBJ2-2; tentative D call: TRBD2 (6 bases). Trimming removed 5 bases at V and 6 bases at J, with 20 bases between. CDR1 is SGHRS, CDR2 YFSETQ, per germline. CDR3 length: 16 amino acids. The CDR3 DNA is TGCGCCAGCAGTACTCTTCCCGGGACTCAGTCCGGGGAGCTGTTTTTT. Translating it yields CASSTLPGTQSGELFF. Combining the CDR3 with reference TRBV5-1 and TRBJ2-2 gives the whole variable domain KAGVTQTPRYLIKTRGQQVTLSCSPISGHRSVSWYQQTPGQGLQFLFEYFSETQRNKGNFPGRFSGRQFSNSRSEMNVSTLELGDSALYLCASSTLPGTQSGELFFGEGSRLTVL.

This chain links TRBV6-5 with TRBJ2-2; 7 nucleotides match TRBD1. Germline CDR1 is MNHEY and CDR2 is SVGAGI. The CDR3 runs to 14 residues. V lost 7 bases to trimming and J lost 4 bases; unmatched junction nucleotides: 6. The CDR3 DNA reads TGTGCCAGCAAGGAACAGGGGTTCACCGGGGAGCTGTTTTTT. Translation: CASKEQGFTGELFF.

As regards this clone: Other DNA sequences within the sample encode an identical CDR3. The CDR3 here is CASSVAGGTDTQYF. The DNA of the CDR3 is TGTGCCAGTTCCGTAGCGGGGGGGACAGATACGCAGTATTTT. V usage is TRBV6-4 and J usage is TRBJ2-3, with TRBD2 identical over 11 bases. This CDR3 contains 14 residues. J gave up 3 bases and V 9 bases, and 5 bases lay outside the gene matches. The V gene's germline CDR1 is MRHNA and CDR2 SNTAGT.

The CDR3 region has the DNA TGCGCCAGCAGCCAAGATAGACAGATTAACACTGAAGCTTTCTTT. This gives the protein CASSQDRQINTEAFF. The V gene is TRBV4-3, the J gene TRBJ1-1, with D possibly matching TRBD1 (5 bases). The CDR3 is 15 amino acids. Germline loops: CDR1 LGHNA, CDR2 YSLEER. V gave up 0 bases and J gave up 2 bases, with 10 bases separating them.

This clone turned up a few times. This chain uses TRBV5-1 with TRBJ1-2, with D maybe TRBD1 (6 bases). Trimming removed 4 bases from V and 0 bases from J, with 13 bases in between. The CDR3 length is 15 residues. Per germline, CDR1 SGHRS and CDR2 YFSETQ. CDR3 in DNA: TGCGCCAGCAGCGCGTCCGGGACACCTAACTATGGCTACACCTTC. This translates into CASSASGTPNYGYTF.

This chain uses TRBV27 with TRBJ1-5; weak D call: TRBD1 (6 bases). V lost 4 bases and J 2 bases, leaving 15 bases between the germline ends. The CDR3 is made up of 16 amino acids. Germline V CDR1 and CDR2: MNHEY, SMNVEV (reference sequence). Here the CDR3 reads CASSSARRQGNQPQHF. CDR3 nucleotide sequence: TGTGCCAGCAGTTCCGCCCGTAGACAGGGCAATCAGCCCCAGCATTTT.

The J gene is TRBJ2-3, the V gene TRBV4-1; 10 nucleotides align to TRBD2. Germline CDR1 and CDR2: MGHRA and YSYEKL. V shed 0 bases, J shed 6 bases, and the junction held 6 bases outside the gene matches. The CDR3 runs 16 residues. The CDR3 coding sequence is TGCGCCAGCAGCCAAGATCTAGCGGGGGCCCTGGATACGCAGTATTTT. Its translation is CASSQDLAGALDTQYF.

There are a few counts of this clone. This chain joins TRBV7-9 and TRBJ2-5; a weak D match, TRBD2 (6 bases). Germline V CDR1 and CDR2: SEHNR, FQNEAQ (reference sequence). The CDR3 covers 15 residues. The germline V and J ends were trimmed by 4 bases and 2 bases, with 14 bases remaining between them. CDR3 region: CASSSTGGPQETQYF. DNA of the CDR3: TGTGCCAGCAGCTCCACCGGGGGACCTCAAGAGACCCAGTACTTC.